This TCR beta chain was sequenced in a study of STAT3 mutations in large granular lymphocyte leukemia (dated by TCRdb to about 2019). For context, the study as a whole: Canonical activating STAT3 mutations were detected in roughly half of the longitudinally sequenced T-LGLL patients. More than half of T-LGLL patients received one or more immunosuppressive therapy regimens, with hematologic response in 40% of those treated. To reconstruct clonal hierarchy and dynamics, serial deep sequencing of TCRbeta CDR3 and STAT3 was performed in patients with T-cell large granular lymphocyte leukemia. Eighteen representative T-LGLL cases were selected from an initial cohort of over 200 LGL patients for longitudinal TCRbeta and STAT3 sequencing. As controls, the study also included longitudinal sequencing of a couple of patients with natural killer LGL leukemia. Each patient was sequenced at an average of around 3.8 time points, ranging from 2 to 8 samplings. Overall study outcomes, separate from this receptor: Several patients had a dominant TCR clone burden greater than the STAT3 mutant burden, which suggests that the STAT3 mutation arose secondarily within a clone that had already expanded. Every T-LGLL patient showed at least one immunodominant TCRbeta clonotype, and about half showed multiple immunodominant subclonotypes. In about 30% of the 18 patients, TCR clonotype switching occurred after therapy, and every newly emerging clone was STAT3 wild type. Because codominant clonotypes persisted in some patients, a small but highly pathogenic clone may have been missed. Because no samples were available when a clone first appeared, clonal expansion had to be inferred from samplings taken at other points. The linking of therapy response to changes in TCR clonal burden was complicated by variable intervals between samplings and differing treatment regimens.

TCRbeta libraries were sequenced on an Illumina MiSeq, and an average of roughly 39,000 productive templates per sample was obtained. TCRbeta CDR3 libraries were generated with the immunoSEQ assay using multiplex PCR amplification. From the authors' description of their analysis: Repertoire diversity was calculated as previously defined, with values near 0 taken to indicate extremely monoclonal samples. The table was pulled from immuneACCESS by TCRdb, which kept in-frame rearrangements only. Such tables lose some clones; where checked, under half of the loss comes from unresolved V genes, and the rest has no known cause. V and J calls and clone size come straight from that table; D and trimming were deduced from the DNA. The sample table contains more than 7,000 clones; only one count was recorded for around nine tenths of them. Of the sample, about 81% falls within the top ten clones. DNA was extracted from blood mononuclear cells, and the same DNA was used for both TCR and STAT3 sequencing.

Remarks on this clone: The clone's antigen remains unknown. The sample holds no much larger clone one base away, and base qualities are not on file.

Sequencing input: peripheral blood mononuclear cells. The source of this sequence is an elderly man with T-cell large granular lymphocyte leukemia. Some clones in this sample may be carry-over from other donors' samples. The age is the age at diagnosis.

The CDR3 loop reads CASSLVAQNTEAFF. The DNA sequence is as follows: TGTGCCAGCAGCTTGGTGGCTCAGAACACTGAAGCTTTCTTT. The chain joins TRBV5-4 to TRBJ1-1; no confident D gene assignment can be made. Measured from the cysteine to the phenylalanine, the CDR3 is 14 residues long. Only the CDR3 DNA is retained, 42 bases long and in frame from the first base. The CDR1 and CDR2 encoded by the germline V gene (reference sequence) are SGHNT and YYREEE. V is shortened by 0 bases, J by 1 base, and the region joining them spans 7 bases.